The next 9 T cell receptor beta chains were all read from a single sample in a study of T cells in Graves' hyperthyroidism and ophthalmopathy. Amplification yielded TCR beta CDR3 regions, with RNA transcripts as the source. First-round RT-PCR of the TCR CDR3 relied on the HTBI primer set. Via MiXCR, TCRdb re-called the multiplex PCR reads, giving one row per CDR3 protein. The data contain about 640,000 distinct CDR3 sequences, about 14% of them singletons. Sequenced: blood. The source of these receptors is a woman aged 50 to 65 with Graves' ophthalmopathy.

This chain uses TRBV4-2 with TRBJ2-1; 7 nucleotides align to TRBD2. Germline V CDR1 and CDR2: LGHNA, YNFKEQ. The CDR3 extends over 14 amino acids. J lost 5 bases, V lost 4 bases, and 5 bases had no gene match. The CDR3 nucleotides are TGTGCCAGCAGCCTCATGGGAGGGGACAATGAGCAGTTCTTC. It specifies CASSLMGGDNEQFF.

This clonotype was counted many times. The chain combines TRBV30 with TRBJ2-3, with D tentatively TRBD1 (5 bases). V was pared by 7 bases and J by 7 bases, with 15 bases between. The germline CDR1 and CDR2 sequences are GTSNPN and SVGIG (reference sequence). This CDR3 is built from 12 residues. The CDR3 nucleotides are TGTGCCTCTGACGCCAGGGAAAATACGCAGTATTTT. It translates to CASDARENTQYF.

This clonotype appeared many times. The rearrangement links TRBV19 to TRBJ2-1; 7 nucleotides agree with TRBD2. Unmatched junction bases numbered 9, after V lost 1 base and J lost 0 bases. The CDR3 runs 18 residues. Germline V gives CDR1 LNHDA, CDR2 SQIVND (reference sequence). CDR3 amino acids: CASSIVFGGRASYNEQFF. CDR3 sequence (DNA): TGTGCCAGTAGTATAGTATTTGGCGGGAGAGCCTCCTACAATGAGCAGTTCTTC.

Ten or more counts support this clonotype. This chain connects TRBV11-3 to TRBJ2-2, with D uncertain. The CDR3 is 14 amino acids. Germline lookup yields CDR1 SGHNT and CDR2 YENEEA. The V gene lost 2 bases and the J gene lost 5 bases, with 9 bases spanning the gap. Here the CDR3 DNA reads TGTGCCAGCAGCTTAATACCGGAAACCGGGGAGCTGTTTTTT. It yields the protein CASSLIPETGELFF. The full variable domain, its missing parts supplied by reference TRBV11-3 and TRBJ2-2, is EAGVVQSPRYKIIEKKQPVAFWCNPISGHNTLYWYLQNLGQGPELLIRYENEEAVDDSQLPKDRFSAERLKGVDSTLKIQPAELGDSAVYLCASSLIPETGELFFGEGSRLTVL.

This clonotype was seen many times. The gene calls are TRBV3-1 and TRBJ2-6; the match to TRBD1 covers 7 bases. The V gene's germline CDR1 is LGHDT and CDR2 YNNKEL (reference sequence). This CDR3 has 16 amino acids. Trimming removed 2 bases from V and 2 bases from J; junction bases left unmatched: 3. CDR3 in DNA: TGTGCCAGCAGCCAACCGACAGGGACTGGGGCCAACGTCCTGACTTTC. It encodes CASSQPTGTGANVLTF.

This clonotype was seen many times. The chain has TRBV27 and TRBJ2-7, with 7 nucleotides matching TRBD1. The germline V gene has CDR1 MNHEY and CDR2 SMNVEV (reference sequence). With V trimmed by 3 bases and J by 0 bases, 5 bases remained unmatched. The CDR3 has 15 amino acids. The CDR3 loop reads CASSFPWDSSYEQYF. DNA of the CDR3: TGTGCCAGCAGTTTCCCTTGGGACAGCTCCTACGAGCAGTACTTC.

This clonotype was seen a handful of times. The chain recombines TRBV29-1 with TRBJ1-2, with unresolved D. This CDR3 spans 14 amino acids. From germline, CDR1 is SQVTM and CDR2 ANQGSEA. V was trimmed by 0 bases and J by 4 bases, leaving 12 bases between them. CDR3 loop: CSVEERSAGYGYTF. DNA for the CDR3: TGCAGCGTTGAAGAAAGGTCTGCTGGCTATGGCTACACCTTC.

This sequence joins TRBV5-1 and TRBJ2-2; possible D gene TRBD1, 5 bases. V dropped 0 bases and J dropped 6 bases, with 12 bases sitting between them. Germline loops: CDR1 SGHRS, CDR2 YFSETQ. The CDR3 contains 15 residues. CDR3 sequence (DNA): TGCGCCAGCAGCTTGGGACGCGCAGGGTCCGGGGAGCTGTTTTTT. The encoded protein is CASSLGRAGSGELFF.

This clonotype was detected ten times or more. The V gene is TRBV11-2, the J gene TRBJ2-3; 7 bases line up with TRBD1. This CDR3 spans 21 amino acids. The J segment lost 0 bases and the V segment lost 3 bases, leaving 21 bases of the junction unmatched. CDR1 and CDR2 (germline): SGHAT, FQNNGV. Written as DNA, the CDR3 is TGTGCCAGCAGCTTGGGACAGCCGTCTTTCTTTCCTAGCCCTAGCACAGATACGCAGTATTTT. Amino acid sequence: CASSLGQPSFFPSPSTDTQYF.